This TCR beta chain was captured in a study of cytomegalovirus exposure and HLA in healthy donors. This CDR3 comprises 13 residues. Per the germline V gene, CDR1 is SGHAT and CDR2 is FQNNGV. Study-wide results and caveats: The only immune exposure information that was available was CMV serostatus.

Use of 60 Vbeta and 13 Jbeta primers characterized the PCR. TCRdb keeps only in-frame clones here, not all; method: immunoSEQ multiplex PCR. Among 90,000 to 100,000 clones listed, roughly four fifths were seen once. Details on this clone: Its antigen is unidentified. At one of its ends the junction is not consistent with the germline gene, which may arise from a read error.

This TCR derives from a woman aged 55-69 years in good health and CMV-seropositive. The sample taken for sequencing was PBMCs. The rearrangement links TRBV11-2 to TRBJ1-2, with D perhaps TRBD1 (5 bases). The CDR3 DNA sequence: TGTGCCAGCAGCTTCAGTGACAGAGAACGGTCCGCCTTC. This translates into CASSFSDRERSAF.